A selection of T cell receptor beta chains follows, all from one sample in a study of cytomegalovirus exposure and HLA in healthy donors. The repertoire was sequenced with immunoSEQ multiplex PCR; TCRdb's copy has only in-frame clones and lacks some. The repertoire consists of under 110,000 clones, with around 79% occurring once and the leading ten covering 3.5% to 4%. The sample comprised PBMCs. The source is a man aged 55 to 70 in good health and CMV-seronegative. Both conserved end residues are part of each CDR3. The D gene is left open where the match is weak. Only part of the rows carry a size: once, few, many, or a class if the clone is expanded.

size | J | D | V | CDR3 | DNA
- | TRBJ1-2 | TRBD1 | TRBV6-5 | CASSYVQGARGYTF | TGTGCCAGCAGTTACGTGCAGGGGGCGCGCGGCTACACCTTC
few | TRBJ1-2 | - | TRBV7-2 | CASSLVAGANYGYTF | TGTGCCAGCAGCTTAGTAGCAGGGGCTAACTATGGCTACACCTTC
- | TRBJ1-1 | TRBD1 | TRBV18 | CASSLTTGGSAEAFF | TGTGCCAGCTCTCTGACTACAGGGGGCTCCGCTGAAGCTTTCTTT
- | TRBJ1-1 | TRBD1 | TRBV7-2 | CASSSGQANTEAFF | TGTGCCAGCAGCTCCGGACAGGCGAACACTGAAGCTTTCTTT
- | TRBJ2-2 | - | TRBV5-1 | CATAGTSNTGELFF | TGCGCCACCGCCGGGACTTCGAACACCGGGGAGCTGTTTTTT
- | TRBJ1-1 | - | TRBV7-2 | CASSLPGENTEAFF | TGTGCCAGCAGCTTACCAGGGGAGAACACTGAAGCTTTCTTT
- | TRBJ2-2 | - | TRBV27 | CASSPTNTGELFF | TGTGCCAGCAGTCCAACGAACACCGGGGAGCTGTTTTTT
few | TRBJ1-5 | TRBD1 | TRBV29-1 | CSVTTGQGGNQPQHF | TGCAGCGTTACAACAGGACAGGGGGGAAATCAGCCCCAGCATTTT
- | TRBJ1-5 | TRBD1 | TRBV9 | CASSVGQGGNQPQHF | TGTGCCAGCAGCGTAGGACAGGGAGGCAATCAGCCCCAGCATTTT
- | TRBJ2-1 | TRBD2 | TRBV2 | CASSWGLNNEQFF | TGTGCCAGCAGTTGGGGACTAAACAATGAGCAGTTCTTC
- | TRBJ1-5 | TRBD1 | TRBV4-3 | CASSQDRGRSQPQHF | TGCGCCAGCAGCCAGGACAGGGGCAGAAGTCAGCCCCAGCATTTT
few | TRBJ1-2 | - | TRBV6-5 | CASSYGGFNYGYTF | TGTGCCAGCAGTTACGGCGGATTTAACTATGGCTACACCTTC
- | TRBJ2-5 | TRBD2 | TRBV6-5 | CASSYSGGGASETQYF | TGTGCCAGCAGTTACTCGGGCGGGGGGGCGTCTGAGACCCAGTACTTC
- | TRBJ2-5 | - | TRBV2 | CASSESVVKETQYF | TGTGCCAGCAGTGAATCTGTAGTTAAAGAGACCCAGTACTTC
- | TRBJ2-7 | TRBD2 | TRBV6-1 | CASNSPGLLPDEQYF | TGTGCCAGCAACTCCCCGGGACTACTACCCGACGAGCAGTACTTC
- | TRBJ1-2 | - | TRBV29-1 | CSVSQGNYGYTF | TGCAGCGTTAGTCAGGGTAACTATGGCTACACCTTC
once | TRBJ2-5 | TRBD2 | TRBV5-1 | CASSLDPLAGGRETQYF | TGCGCCAGCAGCTTGGACCCTCTAGCGGGGGGGCGTGAGACCCAGTACTTC
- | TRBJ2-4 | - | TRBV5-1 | CASSSAGNLVKNIQYF | TGCGCCAGCAGCTCGGCGGGGAACCTGGTCAAAAACATTCAGTACTTC
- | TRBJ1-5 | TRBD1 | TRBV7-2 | CASSLIGGGQGDLNQPQHF | TGTGCCAGCAGCCTAATCGGAGGCGGACAGGGGGATCTTAATCAGCCCCAGCATTTT
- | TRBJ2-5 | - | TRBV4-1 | CASSQDAGQETQYF | TGCGCCAGCAGCCAAGACGCGGGGCAAGAGACCCAGTACTTC